The entry below gives a single T cell receptor (beta chain) sequence along with its context. The sample is drawn from a study of blood T cell repertoires in COVID-19. The wider study: Samples representing acute and convalescent COVID-19 were sourced from the United States, Italy and Spain. In each case, the material was cDNA or gDNA derived from T cells, B-cell-depleted T cells, or PBMCs.

The protocol was immunoSEQ multiplex PCR, while the TCRdb copy is restricted to in-frame clones and leaves out a portion. The repertoire holds 95,000 to 110,000 clones, with about 87% as singletons. Germline values: CDR1 LNHDA, CDR2 SQIVND (reference sequence). V gave up 2 bases and J gave up 2 bases, with 6 bases separating them. The CDR3 is 13 residues long. The chain joins TRBV19 to TRBJ1-2, with a weak D call TRBD1 (6 bases). Sequencing input: peripheral blood. The receptor's source is a man between 50 and 59 years old with active or convalescent COVID-19. In nucleotides, the CDR3 is TGTGCCAGTAGTATAAGGGGGAACTATGGCTACACCTTC. It codes for CASSIRGNYGYTF.